These 29 T cell receptor beta chains were all obtained from the same sample, sequenced in a study of T-cell reconstitution after alpha-beta-depleted transplantation in children. Findings and limits, study-wide: It was newly produced T cells that mostly accounted for T-cell counts and diversity one year after transplant.

A TCRbeta library incorporating unique molecular identifiers was prepared. Via MiXCR, TCRdb re-called the PCR reads, giving one row per CDR3 protein. The table has about 300,000 distinct CDR3 sequences, 7.5% to 9% seen once. These receptors have no known antigen. Sequenced material: peripheral blood, taken 360 days after TCRalphabeta/CD19-depleted stem cell transplant. Every receptor here comes from a female patient aged 2-9 years who had a stem cell transplant for Fanconi anemia, so the T cells may come from the graft donor.

CDR3 sequence: CASSVQRENYEQYF. The DNA of the CDR3 is TGTGCCAGTAGTGTGCAGCGGGAGAACTACGAGCAGTACTTC. The chain couples TRBV19 to TRBJ2-7; 8 nucleotides align to TRBD2. Germline V lookup: CDR1 LNHDA, CDR2 SQIVND (reference sequence). This CDR3 is built from 14 residues. The junction had 6 bases not matched to a gene; V was cut back by 5 bases and J by 3 bases.

This clonotype was recorded many times. The rearrangement uses TRBV6-5 and TRBJ1-2; tentatively, D is TRBD1 (5 bases). The CDR3 is made up of 15 amino acids. CDR1 and CDR2 from the germline V gene are MNHEY and SVGAGI. Trimming took 5 bases from V and 0 from J, leaving 13 bases between them. For the CDR3, the DNA is TGTGCCAGCAGTACTACCGGACATGCTAACTATGGCTACACCTTC. This translates into CASSTTGHANYGYTF.

This clonotype occurred many times. The chain carries TRBV11-2 and TRBJ2-3, with a possible D match to TRBD2 (5 bases). V lost 4 bases, J lost 2 bases, and 13 bases lay in between. CDR1 SGHAT and CDR2 FQNNGV come from the germline V gene. The CDR3 is 15 amino acids. CDR3 DNA: TGTGCCAGCAGCTCGGGTCCGGGAACCACAGATACGCAGTATTTT. This translates into CASSSGPGTTDTQYF.

This clonotype was counted a few times. The chain joins TRBV5-1 to TRBJ2-7; 9 positions match TRBD1. V trimming: 4 bases; J trimming: 5 bases; junction bases outside the gene matches: 7. The CDR3 consists of 14 residues. From germline, CDR1 is SGHRS and CDR2 YFSETQ. CDR3 loop: CASSPGTGLNEQYF. The CDR3 bases are TGCGCCAGCAGCCCCGGGACAGGGCTAAACGAGCAGTACTTC.

This clonotype was recorded at least ten times. J is TRBJ1-2 and V is TRBV15, with D perhaps TRBD1 (6 bases). Trimming stripped 1 base from V and 3 bases from J, with 9 bases between. This CDR3 region has 14 residues. The germline CDR1 and CDR2 sequences are LNHNV and YYDKDF (reference sequence). The CDR3 loop is CATSRARGHYGYTF. CDR3 sequence (DNA): TGTGCCACCAGCAGAGCGCGGGGGCACTATGGCTACACCTTC.

This clonotype was counted ten times or more. The genes are TRBV4-2 and TRBJ2-7, with D perhaps TRBD1 or TRBD2 (5 bases each). In germline, CDR1 is LGHNA, CDR2 YNFKEQ. V was shortened by 6 bases and J by 6 bases, with 15 bases between the two germline ends. The CDR3 sequence is 13 residues long. The CDR3 DNA sequence: TGTGCCAGCAGAGACGGGACGTGGGGCGAGCAGTACTTC. This gives the protein CASRDGTWGEQYF.

This clonotype was counted many times. The genes are TRBV20-1 and TRBJ2-4; TRBD1 might be the D (5 bases). There are 13 residues in the CDR3. CDR1 and CDR2 from the germline V gene are DFQATT and SNEGSKA (reference sequence). Trimming stripped 6 bases from V and 1 base from J, with 10 bases between. This chain's CDR3 is CSAQGVAKNIQYF. CDR3 bases: TGCAGTGCCCAGGGTGTTGCCAAAAACATTCAGTACTTC.

This clonotype was found many times. The chain links TRBV20-1 to TRBJ2-3; 10 nucleotides line up with TRBD2. Looked up from germline, CDR1 is DFQATT and CDR2 is SNEGSKA (reference sequence). After removal of 4 bases from V and 1 base from J, the junction contained 8 bases not matched to a gene. This CDR3 comprises 16 residues. CDR3 in DNA: TGCAGTGCTAAAAGCGGGGGGGCCTGGGGCACAGATACGCAGTATTTT. Amino acid sequence: CSAKSGGAWGTDTQYF.

This clonotype has just a few counts. This sequence joins TRBV12-3 or TRBV12-4 and TRBJ1-2; 7 nucleotides agree with TRBD1. The CDR3 covers 13 residues. V trimming: 5 bases; J trimming: 3 bases; junction bases outside the gene matches: 3. CDR3 protein: CASSARGDYGYTF. The CDR3 region has the DNA TGTGCCAGCAGTGCCAGGGGGGACTATGGCTACACCTTC.

In its sample, this clonotype was seen many times. This chain links TRBV20-1 with TRBJ2-7; D perhaps matches TRBD1 (5 bases). The CDR3 extends over 11 amino acids. The V and J ends lost 3 bases and 5 bases respectively, with 8 bases between them. Germline V gives CDR1 DFQATT, CDR2 SNEGSKA (reference sequence). In DNA, the CDR3 is TGCAGTGCTAGCAGGGCCAACGAGCAGTACTTC. Translation: CSASRANEQYF.

This clonotype was recorded at least ten times. This chain links TRBV10-3 with TRBJ2-5; unclear D gene. The CDR3 is 9 amino acids. Germline-derived CDR1 and CDR2 are ENHRY and SYGVKD. V lost 10 bases and J 2 bases, leaving 2 bases between the germline ends. CDR3 residues: CARQETQYF. The CDR3 bases are TGTGCCAGACAAGAGACCCAGTACTTC.

This clonotype was observed a handful of times. The chain links TRBV28 to TRBJ2-5; 11 positions agree with TRBD2. Germline lookup yields CDR1 MDHEN and CDR2 SYDVKM. The CDR3 has 19 residues. V dropped 2 bases and J dropped 5; count of bases not matched to a gene: 16. The CDR3 loop is CASSLPTYPSSGRRETQYF. As DNA, the CDR3 is TGTGCCAGCAGTTTACCGACGTATCCATCTAGCGGGAGGCGGGAGACCCAGTACTTC.

This clonotype has just a few counts. CDR3 bases: TGTGCCAGCAGCCCCCGTCATCCAGTGGGTGGCTACACCTTC. As protein: CASSPRHPVGGYTF. This sequence joins TRBV7-2 and TRBJ1-2; D gene uncertain. Germline V gene lookup returns CDR1 SGHTA and CDR2 FQGNSA. The CDR3 extends over 14 amino acids. Between the trimmed V and J ends, which lost 5 bases and 7 bases, there was a span of 17 bases.

This clonotype was found a few times. This chain uses TRBV6-5 with TRBJ1-2, with D uncertain. Germline values: CDR1 MNHEY, CDR2 SVGAGI. V shed 0 bases and J shed 4 bases, with 12 bases lying between them. The CDR3 length is 15 residues. The CDR3 coding sequence is TGTGCCAGCAGTTACTCAGGGTCAGCCCCCTATGGCTACACCTTC. Translation: CASSYSGSAPYGYTF.

Ten or more counts support this clonotype. The chain links TRBV4-3 to TRBJ1-2, with 8 bases that match TRBD1. CDR1 is LGHNA and CDR2 is YSLEER in the germline V gene. With 3 bases clipped from V and 6 bases from J, the junction kept 9 bases outside the gene matches. This CDR3 contains 15 residues. The DNA of the CDR3 is TGCGCCAGCAGCCACGCCCGGACAGGGCATAATGGCTACACCTTC. This translates into CASSHARTGHNGYTF.

This clonotype was observed a handful of times. This rearrangement joins TRBV5-1 to TRBJ1-1; 7 bases are a match to TRBD1. Germline-derived CDR1 and CDR2 are SGHRS and YFSETQ. Trimming removed 0 bases from V and 0 bases from J; junction bases left unmatched: 20. CDR3 length: 21 amino acids. The CDR3 sequence is CASSLGLPTGSDHPMNTEAFF. As DNA, the CDR3 is TGCGCCAGCAGCTTGGGATTACCGACAGGGTCAGACCACCCCATGAACACTGAAGCTTTCTTT.

This rearrangement joins TRBV13 to TRBJ2-1; the match to TRBD2 covers 15 bases. CDR3 size: 19 residues. Trimming cost V 1 base and J 9 bases; bases outside gene matches: 13. Germline V gives CDR1 PRHDT, CDR2 FYEKMQ (reference sequence). CDR3 amino acids: CASSLALGTSGGFGSEQFF. In nucleotides, the CDR3 is TGTGCCAGCAGCTTAGCTCTGGGGACTAGCGGGGGGTTCGGTAGTGAGCAGTTCTTC.

This clonotype appeared many times. This rearrangement joins TRBV28 to TRBJ1-2, with D possibly matching TRBD1 (5 bases). V dropped 1 base and J dropped 7 bases, with 13 bases sitting between them. The germline V gene has CDR1 MDHEN and CDR2 SYDVKM. The length of the CDR3 is 14 residues. The CDR3 loop is CASSLLAGWAGYTF. Written as DNA, the CDR3 is TGTGCCAGCAGTTTATTGGCAGGGTGGGCTGGCTACACCTTC.

There are a few counts of this clonotype. This chain uses TRBV28 with TRBJ1-2; D remains unclear. The CDR3 sequence is 13 residues long. V was pared by 8 bases and J by 1 base, with 11 bases between. Germline V gene sequence: CDR1 MDHEN, CDR2 SYDVKM. CDR3: CASSGSGNYGYTF. The DNA of the CDR3 is TGTGCCAGCTCTGGGTCGGGTAACTATGGCTACACCTTC.

As for this clonotype: A much larger clone differs from this one at a single base, so this may be a read error. The V gene is TRBV15, the J gene TRBJ2-1, with 9 positions matching TRBD2. This CDR3 spans 17 amino acids. Germline assignment: CDR1 LNHNV and CDR2 YYDKDF (reference sequence). Trimming took 0 bases from V and 4 from J; bases not matched to a gene: 7. The CDR3 here is CATSRDSGTSRYNEQFF. The CDR3 DNA reads as TGTGCCACCAGCAGAGACTCCGGGACTAGCAGATACAATGAGCAGTTCTTC.

This clonotype showed up many times. At one of its ends the junction is not consistent with the germline gene, which may arise from a read error. The CDR3 spells CSADSAGTWEF. The DNA of the CDR3 is TGCAGTGCGGACTCAGCGGGGACGTGGGAGTTC. This chain joins TRBV20-1 and TRBJ2-7, with TRBD2 matching 7 bases. The CDR3 runs to 11 residues. Germline V gives CDR1 DFQATT, CDR2 SNEGSKA (reference sequence).

This clonotype was recorded many times. Here the CDR3 reads CASSLEQRGRIYNEQFF. DNA for the CDR3: TGTGCCAGCAGCTTAGAACAGCGGGGGAGAATCTACAATGAGCAGTTCTTC. V is TRBV7-8 and J is TRBJ2-1; the match to TRBD2 covers 8 bases. V lost 1 base and J lost 3; bases outside the gene matches: 8. The CDR3 extends over 17 amino acids. Germline lookup yields CDR1 SGHVS and CDR2 FQNEAQ.

This clonotype was recorded a few times. The CDR3 spells CASSPVGVSSGANVLTF. The DNA of the CDR3 is TGTGCCAGCTCACCTGTGGGGGTGAGCTCTGGGGCCAACGTCCTGACTTTC. V and J are TRBV18 and TRBJ2-6, with D perhaps assigned TRBD1 or TRBD2 (5 bases each). V was shortened by 3 bases and J by 0 bases, with 12 bases between the two germline ends. Per germline, CDR1 KGHSH and CDR2 LQKENI. The CDR3 length is 17 residues.

The chain recombines TRBV27 with TRBJ2-2; 7 bases map to TRBD1. This CDR3 region has 12 residues. Germline assignment: CDR1 MNHEY and CDR2 SMNVEV (reference sequence). Trimming at V came to 4 bases and at J to 7 bases, leaving 0 bases not matched to a gene. CDR3 in amino acids: CASSWTGGELFF. The CDR3, as DNA: TGTGCCAGCAGTTGGACAGGCGGGGAGCTGTTTTTT.

This clonotype was observed a handful of times. This sequence joins TRBV18 and TRBJ2-7; the D gene is possibly TRBD2 (5 bases). The CDR3 covers 16 residues. Germline values: CDR1 KGHSH, CDR2 LQKENI. V was trimmed by 3 bases and J by 8 bases, leaving 23 bases between them. For the CDR3, the DNA is TGTGCCAGCTCACCTCTGGACTCCGGGCCTCGAGAACAGCAGTACTTC. It translates to CASSPLDSGPREQQYF.

The sample holds many counts of this clonotype. The chain couples TRBV20-1 to TRBJ2-5; tentatively, D is TRBD1 (6 bases). This CDR3 spans 14 amino acids. The ends were cut back, 0 bases at V and 1 base at J, with 9 bases in the middle. CDR1 and CDR2 from the germline V gene are DFQATT and SNEGSKA (reference sequence). The CDR3 is CSAREGARQETQYF. DNA of the CDR3: TGCAGTGCTAGAGAGGGGGCGCGCCAAGAGACCCAGTACTTC.

This clonotype showed up just a few times. This rearrangement joins TRBV20-1 to TRBJ2-1; 7 positions agree with TRBD2. V dropped 3 bases and J dropped 6; count of bases not matched to a gene: 20. CDR1 and CDR2 from the germline V gene are DFQATT and SNEGSKA (reference sequence). The CDR3 spans 18 residues. The CDR3 loop reads CSASIFPTTSVIGNEQFF. The CDR3, as DNA: TGCAGTGCTAGCATTTTTCCCACTACTAGCGTTATTGGCAATGAGCAGTTCTTC.

This clonotype was picked up many times. The rearrangement uses TRBV20-1 and TRBJ1-1; perhaps TRBD1 as D (6 bases). This CDR3 is 13 amino acids long. With 6 bases removed from V and 3 bases from J, the gap between germline ends came to 14 bases. Germline assignment: CDR1 DFQATT and CDR2 SNEGSKA (reference sequence). In DNA, the CDR3 is TGCAGTGCCAGTGAGGGGGTCCACACTGAAGCTTTCTTT. It is translated as CSASEGVHTEAFF.

There are many counts of this clonotype. The chain is built from TRBV2 and TRBJ2-5; no clear D. Per germline, CDR1 SNHLY and CDR2 FYNNEI. The CDR3 is made up of 14 amino acids. The V end was cut by 4 bases, the J end by 3 bases, with 12 bases between. CDR3 nucleotides: TGTGCCAGCAGTGGATGGACGGCGAAAGAGACCCAGTACTTC. It yields the protein CASSGWTAKETQYF.